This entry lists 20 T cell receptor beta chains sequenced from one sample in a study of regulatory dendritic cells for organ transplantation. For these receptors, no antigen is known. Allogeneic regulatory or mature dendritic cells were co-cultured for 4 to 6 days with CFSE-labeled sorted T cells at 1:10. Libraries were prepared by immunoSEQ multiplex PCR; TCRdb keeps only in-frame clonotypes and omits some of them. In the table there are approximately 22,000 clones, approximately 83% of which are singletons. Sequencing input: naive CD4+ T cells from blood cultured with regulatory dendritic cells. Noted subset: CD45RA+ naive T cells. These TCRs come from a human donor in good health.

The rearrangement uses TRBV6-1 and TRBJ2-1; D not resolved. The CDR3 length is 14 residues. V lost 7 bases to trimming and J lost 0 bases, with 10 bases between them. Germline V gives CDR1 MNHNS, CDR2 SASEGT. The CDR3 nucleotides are TGTGCCAGCATCGCGGATCGCTCCTACAATGAGCAGTTCTTC. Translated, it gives CASIADRSYNEQFF.

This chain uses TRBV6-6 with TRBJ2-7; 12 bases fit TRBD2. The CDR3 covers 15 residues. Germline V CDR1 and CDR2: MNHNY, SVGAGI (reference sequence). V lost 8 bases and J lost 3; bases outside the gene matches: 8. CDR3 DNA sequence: TGTGCCAGCCTAACAAAGACTAGCGGGAGCTACGAGCAGTACTTC. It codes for CASLTKTSGSYEQYF.

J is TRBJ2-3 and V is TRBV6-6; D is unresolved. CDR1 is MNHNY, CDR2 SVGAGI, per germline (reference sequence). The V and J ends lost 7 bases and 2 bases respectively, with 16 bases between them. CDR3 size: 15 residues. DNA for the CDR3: TGTGCCAGCACCCCCGGGCCCAGGTACACAGATACGCAGTATTTT. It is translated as CASTPGPRYTDTQYF.

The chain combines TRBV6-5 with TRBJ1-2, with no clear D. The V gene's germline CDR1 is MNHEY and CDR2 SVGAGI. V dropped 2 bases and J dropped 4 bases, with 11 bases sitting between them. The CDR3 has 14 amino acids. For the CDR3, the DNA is TGTGCCAGCAGTTACCGAAAAGGAGGCTATGGCTACACCTTC. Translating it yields CASSYRKGGYGYTF.

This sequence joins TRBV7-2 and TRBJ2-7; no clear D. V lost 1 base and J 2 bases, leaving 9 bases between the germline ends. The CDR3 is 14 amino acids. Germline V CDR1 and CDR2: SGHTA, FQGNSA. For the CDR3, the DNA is TGTGCCAGCAGCTTAGGGTGGCAGACCTACGAGCAGTACTTC. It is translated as CASSLGWQTYEQYF.

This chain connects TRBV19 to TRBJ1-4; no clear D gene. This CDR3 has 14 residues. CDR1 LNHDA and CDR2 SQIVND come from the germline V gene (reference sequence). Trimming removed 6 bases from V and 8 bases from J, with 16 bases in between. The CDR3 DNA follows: TGTGCCAGTAGGACCGCCCCAAGTTGGGAAAAACTGTTTTTT. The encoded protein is CASRTAPSWEKLFF. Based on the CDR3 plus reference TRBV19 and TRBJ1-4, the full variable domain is DGGITQSPKYLFRKEGQNVTLSCEQNLNHDAMYWYRQDPGQGLRLIYYSQIVNDFQKGDIAEGYSVSREKKESFPLTVTSAQKNPTAFYLCASRTAPSWEKLFFGSGTQLSVL.

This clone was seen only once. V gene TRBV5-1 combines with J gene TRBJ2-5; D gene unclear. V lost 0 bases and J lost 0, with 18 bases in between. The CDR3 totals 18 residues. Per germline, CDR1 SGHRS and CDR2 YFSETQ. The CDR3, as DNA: TGCGCCAGCAGCTTGGGTGGCAGTGCTGCCTTGTACCAAGAGACCCAGTACTTC. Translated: CASSLGGSAALYQETQYF.

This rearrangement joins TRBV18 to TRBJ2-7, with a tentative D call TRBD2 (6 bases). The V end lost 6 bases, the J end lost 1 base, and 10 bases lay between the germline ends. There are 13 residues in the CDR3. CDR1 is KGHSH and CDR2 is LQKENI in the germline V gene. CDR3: CASSRDFSYEQYF. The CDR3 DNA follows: TGTGCCAGCTCGCGGGACTTTTCCTACGAGCAGTACTTC. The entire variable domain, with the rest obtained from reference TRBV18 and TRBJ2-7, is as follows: NAGVMQNPRHLVRRRGQEARLRCSPMKGHSHVYWYRQLPEEGLKFMVYLQKENIIDESGMPKERFSAEFPKEGPSILRIQQVVRGDSAAYFCASSRDFSYEQYFGPGTRLTVT.

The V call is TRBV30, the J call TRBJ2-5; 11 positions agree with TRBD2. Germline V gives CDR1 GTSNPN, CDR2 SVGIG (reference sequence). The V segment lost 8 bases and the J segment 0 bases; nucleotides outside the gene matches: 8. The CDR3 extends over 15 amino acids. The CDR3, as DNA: TGTGCCCGCTCCGGGACTAGCGGATACCAAGAGACCCAGTACTTC. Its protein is CARSGTSGYQETQYF.

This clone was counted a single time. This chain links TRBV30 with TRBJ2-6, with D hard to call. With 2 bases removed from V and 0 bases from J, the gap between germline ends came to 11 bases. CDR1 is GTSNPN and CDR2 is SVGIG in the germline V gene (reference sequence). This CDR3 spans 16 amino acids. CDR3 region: CAWSQEAYSGANVLTF. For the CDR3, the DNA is TGTGCCTGGAGTCAAGAAGCGTACTCTGGGGCCAACGTCCTGACTTTC.

The CDR3 DNA is TGCGCCAGCAGCCAAGATGTGGCGCCTAGCGGGAGGTTATCTCCCGATACGCAGTATTTT. Translating it yields CASSQDVAPSGRLSPDTQYF. The rearrangement uses TRBV4-3 and TRBJ2-3; TRBD2 agrees at 11 bases. The junction had 17 bases not matched to a gene; V was cut back by 0 bases and J by 6 bases. CDR3 length: 20 amino acids. Germline CDR1 and CDR2: LGHNA and YSLEER.

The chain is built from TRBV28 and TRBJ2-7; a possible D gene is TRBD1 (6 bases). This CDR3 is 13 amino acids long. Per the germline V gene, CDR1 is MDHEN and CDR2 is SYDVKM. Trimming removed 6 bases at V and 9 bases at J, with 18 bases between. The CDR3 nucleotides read TGTGCCAGCAGAACCCCCGGGGCCAGGGGGCAGTACTTC. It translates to CASRTPGARGQYF.

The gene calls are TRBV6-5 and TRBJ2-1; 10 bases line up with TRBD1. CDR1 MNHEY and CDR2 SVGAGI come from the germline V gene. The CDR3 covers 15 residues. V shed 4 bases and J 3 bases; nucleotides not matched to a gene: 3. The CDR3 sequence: CASSSGTGVYNEQFF. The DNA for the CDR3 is TGTGCCAGCAGTTCCGGGACAGGGGTCTACAATGAGCAGTTCTTC.

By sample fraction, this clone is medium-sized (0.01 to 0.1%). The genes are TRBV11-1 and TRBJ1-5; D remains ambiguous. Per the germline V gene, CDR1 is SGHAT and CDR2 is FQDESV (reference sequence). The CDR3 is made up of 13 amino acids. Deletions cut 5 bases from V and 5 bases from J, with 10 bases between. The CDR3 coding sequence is TGTGCCAGCAGCCTCGGGCAGTATCAGCCCCAGCATTTT. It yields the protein CASSLGQYQPQHF.

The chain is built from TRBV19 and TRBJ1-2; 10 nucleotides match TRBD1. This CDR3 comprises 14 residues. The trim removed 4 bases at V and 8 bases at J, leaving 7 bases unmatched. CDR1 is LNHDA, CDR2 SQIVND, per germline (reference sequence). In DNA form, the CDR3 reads TGTGCCAGTAGTACCGGGACAGGGGTCTCCGGCTACACCTTC. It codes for CASSTGTGVSGYTF. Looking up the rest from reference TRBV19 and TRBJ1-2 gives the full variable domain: DGGITQSPKYLFRKEGQNVTLSCEQNLNHDAMYWYRQDPGQGLRLIYYSQIVNDFQKGDIAEGYSVSREKKESFPLTVTSAQKNPTAFYLCASSTGTGVSGYTFGSGTRLTVV.

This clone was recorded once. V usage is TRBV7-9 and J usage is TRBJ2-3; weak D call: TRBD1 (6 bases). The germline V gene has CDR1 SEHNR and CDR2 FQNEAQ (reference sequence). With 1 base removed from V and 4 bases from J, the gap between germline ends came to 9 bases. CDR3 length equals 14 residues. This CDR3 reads CASSLGRGPDTQYF. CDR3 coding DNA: TGTGCCAGCAGCTTAGGCAGGGGCCCAGATACGCAGTATTTT.

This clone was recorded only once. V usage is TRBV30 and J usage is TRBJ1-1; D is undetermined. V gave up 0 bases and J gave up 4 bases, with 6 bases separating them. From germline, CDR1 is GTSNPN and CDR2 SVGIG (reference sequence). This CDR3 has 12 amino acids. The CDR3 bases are TGTGCCTGGAGTGTCCGCCGCACTGAAGCTTTCTTT. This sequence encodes CAWSVRRTEAFF.

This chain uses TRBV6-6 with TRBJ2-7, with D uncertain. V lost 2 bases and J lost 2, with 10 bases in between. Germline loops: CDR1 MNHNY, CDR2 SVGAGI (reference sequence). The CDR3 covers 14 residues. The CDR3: CASSYPTETYEQYF. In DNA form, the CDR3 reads TGTGCCAGCAGTTACCCCACAGAGACCTACGAGCAGTACTTC.

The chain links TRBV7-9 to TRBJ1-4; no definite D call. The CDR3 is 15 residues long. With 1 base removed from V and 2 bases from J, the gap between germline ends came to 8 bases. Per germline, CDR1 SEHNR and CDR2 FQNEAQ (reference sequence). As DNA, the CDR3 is TGTGCCAGCAGCTTAGGGTCCGTGACTAATGAAAAACTGTTTTTT. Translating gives CASSLGSVTNEKLFF.

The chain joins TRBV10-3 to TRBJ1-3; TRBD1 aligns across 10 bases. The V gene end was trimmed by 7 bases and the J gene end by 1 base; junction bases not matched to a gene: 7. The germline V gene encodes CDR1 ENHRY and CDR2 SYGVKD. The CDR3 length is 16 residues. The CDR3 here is CAITEPGQGSGNTIYF. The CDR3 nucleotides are TGTGCCATCACTGAACCGGGACAGGGGTCTGGAAACACCATATATTTT.